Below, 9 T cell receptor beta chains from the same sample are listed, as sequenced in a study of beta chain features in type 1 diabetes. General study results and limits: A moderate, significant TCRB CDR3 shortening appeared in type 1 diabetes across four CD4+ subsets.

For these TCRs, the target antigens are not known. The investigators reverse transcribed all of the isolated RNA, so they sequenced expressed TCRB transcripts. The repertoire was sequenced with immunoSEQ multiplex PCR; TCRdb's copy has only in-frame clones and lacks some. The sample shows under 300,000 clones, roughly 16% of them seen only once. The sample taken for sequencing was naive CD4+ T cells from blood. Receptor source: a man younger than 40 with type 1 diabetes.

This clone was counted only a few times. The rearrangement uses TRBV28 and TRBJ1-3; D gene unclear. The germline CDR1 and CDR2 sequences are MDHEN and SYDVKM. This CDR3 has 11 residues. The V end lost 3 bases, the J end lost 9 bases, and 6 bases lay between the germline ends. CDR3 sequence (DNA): TGTGCCAGCAGTTTCTTCGGCACCATATATTTT. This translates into CASSFFGTIYF.

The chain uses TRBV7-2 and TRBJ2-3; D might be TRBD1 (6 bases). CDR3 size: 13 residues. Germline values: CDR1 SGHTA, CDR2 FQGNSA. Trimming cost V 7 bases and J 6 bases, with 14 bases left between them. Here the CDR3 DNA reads TGTGCCAGCAAAGTGGCAGGGGCGGATACGCAGTATTTT. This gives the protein CASKVAGADTQYF.

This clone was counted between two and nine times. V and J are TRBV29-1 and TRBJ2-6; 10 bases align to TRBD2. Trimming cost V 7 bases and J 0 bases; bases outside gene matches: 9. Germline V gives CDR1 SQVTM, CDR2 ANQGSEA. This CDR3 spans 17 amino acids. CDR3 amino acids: CSGPLLAGISGANVLTF. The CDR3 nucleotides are TGCAGCGGCCCGTTACTAGCGGGAATCTCTGGGGCCAACGTCCTGACTTTC.

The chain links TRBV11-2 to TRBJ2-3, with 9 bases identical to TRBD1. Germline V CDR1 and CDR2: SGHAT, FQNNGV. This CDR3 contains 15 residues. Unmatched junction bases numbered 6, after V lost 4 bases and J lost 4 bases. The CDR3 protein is CASSSYRGRADTQYF. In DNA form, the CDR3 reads TGTGCCAGCAGCTCATACAGGGGGCGCGCAGATACGCAGTATTTT.

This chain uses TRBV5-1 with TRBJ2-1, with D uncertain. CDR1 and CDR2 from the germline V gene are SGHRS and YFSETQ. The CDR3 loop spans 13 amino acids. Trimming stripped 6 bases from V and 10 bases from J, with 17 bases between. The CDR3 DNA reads TGCGCCAGCACCCCGACGGGCGTGGGGGAGCAGTTCTTC. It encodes CASTPTGVGEQFF.

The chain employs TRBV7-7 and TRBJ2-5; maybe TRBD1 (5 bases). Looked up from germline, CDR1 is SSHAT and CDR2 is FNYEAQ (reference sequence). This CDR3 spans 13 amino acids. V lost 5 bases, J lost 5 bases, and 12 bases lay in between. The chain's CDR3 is CASSDQGTETQYF. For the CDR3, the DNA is TGTGCCAGCAGCGACCAGGGTACCGAGACCCAGTACTTC.

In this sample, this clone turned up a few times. In nucleotides, the CDR3 is TGTGCCAGCATCGCCGGTGGGCTAGCGGGAAACAAAAACATTCAGTACTTC. Its protein is CASIAGGLAGNKNIQYF. This sequence joins TRBV7-2 and TRBJ2-4, with 9 bases aligning to TRBD2. The CDR3 sequence is 17 residues long. Unmatched junction bases numbered 13, after V lost 7 bases and J lost 3 bases. The germline V gene has CDR1 SGHTA and CDR2 FQGNSA.

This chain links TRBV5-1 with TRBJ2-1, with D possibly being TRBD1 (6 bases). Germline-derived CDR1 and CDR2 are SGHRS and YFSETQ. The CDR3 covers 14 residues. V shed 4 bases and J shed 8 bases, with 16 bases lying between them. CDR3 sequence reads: CASSQQGTWDEQFF. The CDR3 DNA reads TGCGCCAGCAGCCAACAGGGAACCTGGGATGAGCAGTTCTTC.

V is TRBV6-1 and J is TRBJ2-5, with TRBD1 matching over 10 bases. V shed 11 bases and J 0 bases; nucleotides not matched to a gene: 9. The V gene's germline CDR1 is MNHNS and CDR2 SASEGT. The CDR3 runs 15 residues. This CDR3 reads CAENRGQGYQETQYF. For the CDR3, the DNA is TGTGCCGAAAATAGGGGACAGGGGTACCAAGAGACCCAGTACTTC.